The present T cell receptor (beta chain) was sequenced within a study of glioma-infiltrating T cells after dendritic cell vaccination (dated by TCRdb to the mid-2010s). In the study overall: The cohort included roughly 15 glioblastoma patients drawn from Phase I and II dendritic cell vaccination trials, of whom 9 were newly diagnosed and 6 had recurrent disease. Autologous tumor lysate-pulsed dendritic cell vaccination was administered to the patients between about 2002 and 2012. The vaccine consisted of monocyte-derived dendritic cells cultured roughly 7 days with IL-4 and GM-CSF, then pulsed overnight with autologous tumor lysate. Three intradermal dendritic cell vaccine injections were administered to patients at biweekly intervals in the arm below the axilla. Tumor-infiltrating lymphocyte content was quantified and tumor and blood repertoires were compared in dendritic cell-vaccinated glioblastoma patients by deep sequencing of TCR beta CDR3 regions. Survival after dendritic cell vaccination was correlated with TCR sequencing metrics, such as TIL content and the overlap between tumor and blood repertoires. The paper's findings and limits, for the study overall: The cohort was small and heterogeneous, with few patients having full blood and tumor sets and even fewer initial-recurrent tumor pairs. TCR clonality showed no direct relationship with survival, which suggests that a diverse polyclonal response may be important. The three-group TCR overlap response model was described as speculative and requiring prospective validation. Longer time to progression and overall survival after dendritic cell vaccination were predicted by higher estimated pretreatment TIL content.

TCRB CDR3 regions were amplified from roughly 1.8 ug genomic DNA, or all available DNA if less, using the immunoSEQ assay. The multiplex PCR relied on 60 forward primers for TCR V beta segments and 13 reverse primers for J beta segments. To estimate the number of reads per starting template, synthetic control templates were added to each sample at limiting dilution. Reads of 87 bp were generated by sequencing on the Illumina HiSeq System. As for the authors' bioinformatics: PCR and sequencing errors were removed by merging closely related sequences with a nearest neighbor algorithm. TCR overlap was measured as the percentage of unique tumor TCR beta sequences that were also present in the peripheral blood of the same patient. This is the immuneACCESS table as TCRdb keeps it, with only in-frame sequences that have V and J called. A part of the clones is gone; compared with another copy, unresolved V genes explain less than half, and the rest is unexplained. Clone size and V and J calls were adopted from that table, with D and trimming inferred from the DNA. The sample has about 73,000 clones on record, more than 65% of them singletons. About 2.1% of the sample is held by the ten biggest clonotypes.

On this clone: It has no known antigen specificity. No base quality information exists; no much larger clone differs at one position.

To be selected, patients needed enough residual fresh-frozen tumor tissue and more than two years of available survival data. An isocitrate dehydrogenase mutation was not carried by any of the glioblastoma patients, although molecular status was otherwise variable. PBMC were collected before vaccination, two weeks after the third vaccination, and at tumor progression if progression occurred. The Qiagen DNeasy Blood extraction Kit was used for extraction of genomic DNA. CDR1 and CDR2, per the germline V gene, are SGHNT and YENEEA. The CDR3 covers 13 residues, taking in both the cysteine and the phenylalanine. Only the CDR3 portion is preserved as DNA: 39 bases, with reading frame beginning at the first base. V has 5 bases trimmed and J has 5 bases trimmed; junction bases matching no gene number 2.

The rearranged segments are TRBV11-3 and TRBJ2-2, with 7 bases matching TRBD2. The TCR comes from a human donor with glioblastoma. The sample here was blood, taken before dendritic cell vaccination. The sequenced DNA: TGTGCCAGCAGCGGGACTATGACCGGGGAGCTGTTTTTT. This gives the protein CASSGTMTGELFF.